This T cell receptor beta chain originates from a study of tumor-infiltrating lymphocytes in primary liver carcinoma. Study-level background: Men as well as women, aged 30 to 69 years, made up the patients.

This clonotype has a single count. Mismatch with germline at one junction end may stem from a read error. The germline V gene encodes CDR1 SGHAT and CDR2 FQDESV (reference sequence). This CDR3 spans 19 amino acids. Synthesis of TCR beta cDNA was carried out from approximately 0.55 ug total RNA with a constant-region primer. The TCR beta library was amplified through three nested multiplex PCR rounds in a modified ARM-PCR procedure. The opening two PCR rounds, about 11 cycles each, paired TRBV1-TRBV30 forward primers with a C-beta reverse primer. TCRdb fed the multiplex PCR reads into MiXCR, producing one record per CDR3 protein. The repertoire holds about 190,000 distinct CDR3 sequences, with around four fifths as singletons. Joint extraction of RNA and DNA used roughly 17-32 mg of bulk tissue that was unsorted.

The specimen was tumor tissue from primary liver carcinoma. V gene TRBV11-1 combines with J gene TRBJ2-3; possible D gene TRBD2, 5 bases. The clonotype was recovered from a man in his forties with primary liver carcinoma and hepatitis B virus infection. CDR3 loop: CASSSEGNSVGARTDTQYF. Here the CDR3 DNA reads TGTGCCAGCAGCTCTGAGGGAAACTCTGTTGGAGCCCGCACAGATACACAGTATTTT.